The clone carrying this T cell receptor (beta chain) turned up a few times. What it binds is not known. This entry comes from a study of vaccination and CD4 T cells after COVID-19. Specified treatment: approximately 11-day PBMC culture with coronavirus spike peptide pools or control peptides (ViraFEST assay). Samples of CD4+ T cells were obtained from the unexposed donor before the COVID-19 pandemic (2011-2018). The V and J ends lost 0 bases and 1 base respectively, with 7 bases between them. The V gene's germline CDR1 is MNHEY and CDR2 SVGAGI. The CDR3 extends over 14 amino acids. Sequenced with the Oncomine TCR Beta short-read assay was DNA taken from cultured CD4+ T cells. In TCRdb, the PCR reads were re-called with MiXCR into one record per CDR3 protein. Of approximately 5,800 distinct CDR3 sequences in the sample, 41% are singletons; the top ten hold about 26%.

The sample taken for sequencing was CD4+ T cells from blood, cultured in vitro. This chain uses TRBV6-5 with TRBJ2-7, with no clear D. This clonotype was obtained from a human donor in good health. CDR3 in DNA: TGTGCCAGCAGTTACTCGAGTACGTCCTACGAGCAGTACTTC. Translated: CASSYSSTSYEQYF.